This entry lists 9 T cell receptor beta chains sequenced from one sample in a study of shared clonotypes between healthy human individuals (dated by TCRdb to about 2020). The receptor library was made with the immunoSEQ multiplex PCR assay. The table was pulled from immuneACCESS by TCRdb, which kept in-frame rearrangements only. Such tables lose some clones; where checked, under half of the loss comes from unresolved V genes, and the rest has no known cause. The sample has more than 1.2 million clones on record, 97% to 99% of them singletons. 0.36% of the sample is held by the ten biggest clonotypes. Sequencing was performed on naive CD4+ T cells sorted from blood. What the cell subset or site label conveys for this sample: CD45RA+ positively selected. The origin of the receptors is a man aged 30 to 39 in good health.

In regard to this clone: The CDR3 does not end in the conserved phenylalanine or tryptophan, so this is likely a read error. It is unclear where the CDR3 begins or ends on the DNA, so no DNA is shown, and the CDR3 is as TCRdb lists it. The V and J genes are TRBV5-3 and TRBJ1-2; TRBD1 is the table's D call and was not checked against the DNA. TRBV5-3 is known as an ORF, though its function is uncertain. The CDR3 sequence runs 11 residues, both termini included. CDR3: CARSFDRAGRL.

The CDR3 sequence: CASSPPGGLAGGARQETQYF. The CDR3 nucleotides read TGTGCCAGCTCACCACCGGGAGGACTAGCGGGAGGAGCGCGGCAAGAGACCCAGTACTTC. The rearrangement links TRBV18 to TRBJ2-5; TRBD2 matches 14 bases. Trimming took 0 bases from V and 2 from J; bases not matched to a gene: 11. This CDR3 has 20 residues. Germline V lookup: CDR1 KGHSH, CDR2 LQKENI.

The CDR3 spells CASQPRQVGAFF. CDR3 coding DNA: TGTGCCAGCCAACCCAGACAGGTTGGAGCTTTCTTT. V gene TRBV2 combines with J gene TRBJ1-1; maybe TRBD1 (6 bases). CDR1 is SNHLY, CDR2 FYNNEI, per germline. With 8 bases removed from V and 10 bases from J, the gap between germline ends came to 17 bases. The CDR3 contains 12 residues. The whole variable domain, remainder taken from reference TRBV2 and TRBJ1-1, is EPEVTQTPSHQVTQMGQEVILRCVPISNHLYFYWYRQILGQKVEFLVSFYNNEISEKSEIFDDQFSVERPDGSNFTLKIRSTKLEDSAMYFCASQPRQVGAFFGQGTRLTVV.

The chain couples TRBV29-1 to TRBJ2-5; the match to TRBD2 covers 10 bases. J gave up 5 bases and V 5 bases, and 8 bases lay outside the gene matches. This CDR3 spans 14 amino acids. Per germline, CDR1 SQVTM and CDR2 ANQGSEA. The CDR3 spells CSVLSGRAPETQYF. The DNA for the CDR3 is TGCAGCGTTTTGAGCGGGAGGGCCCCGGAGACCCAGTACTTC.

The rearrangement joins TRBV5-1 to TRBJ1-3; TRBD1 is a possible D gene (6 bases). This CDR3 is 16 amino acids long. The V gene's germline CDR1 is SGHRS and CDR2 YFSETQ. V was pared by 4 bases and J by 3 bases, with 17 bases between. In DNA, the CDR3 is TGCGCCAGCAGCCCGGACAGTTTAGGAATTGGAAACACCATATATTTT. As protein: CASSPDSLGIGNTIYF.

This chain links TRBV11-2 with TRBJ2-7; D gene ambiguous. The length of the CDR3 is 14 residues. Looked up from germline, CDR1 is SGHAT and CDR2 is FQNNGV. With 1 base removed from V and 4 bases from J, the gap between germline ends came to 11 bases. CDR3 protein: CASSLADPRYEQYF. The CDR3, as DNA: TGTGCCAGCAGCTTAGCAGATCCCAGGTACGAGCAGTACTTC.

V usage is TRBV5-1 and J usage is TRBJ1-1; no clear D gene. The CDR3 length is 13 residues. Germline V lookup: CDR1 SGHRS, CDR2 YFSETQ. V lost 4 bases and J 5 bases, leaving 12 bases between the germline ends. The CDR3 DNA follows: TGCGCCAGCAGCCCCGGAGAGGGAACTGAAGCTTTCTTT. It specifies CASSPGEGTEAFF.

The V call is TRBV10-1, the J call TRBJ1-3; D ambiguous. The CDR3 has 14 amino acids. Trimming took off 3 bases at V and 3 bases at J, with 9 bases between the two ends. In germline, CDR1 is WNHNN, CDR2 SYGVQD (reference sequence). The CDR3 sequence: CASSESQLGNTIYF. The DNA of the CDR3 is TGCGCCAGCAGTGAATCACAGCTTGGAAACACCATATATTTT.

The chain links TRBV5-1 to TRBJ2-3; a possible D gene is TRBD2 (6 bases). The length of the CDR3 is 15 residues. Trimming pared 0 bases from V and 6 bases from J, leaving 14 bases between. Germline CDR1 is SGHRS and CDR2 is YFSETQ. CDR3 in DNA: TGCGCCAGCAGCTTGGTTATAGCGGCTCCCGATACGCAGTATTTT. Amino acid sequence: CASSLVIAAPDTQYF.